The 31 T cell receptor beta chains given below trace back to one sample, sequenced in a study of cytomegalovirus exposure and HLA in healthy donors. Both 60 Vbeta primers and 13 Jbeta primers went into the PCR. Profiled with immunoSEQ multiplex PCR; TCRdb holds only in-frame clones, not every one. The sample records over 150,000 clones, roughly 80% being singletons. Sample: PBMCs. These receptor sequences come from a man under 40 in good health and CMV-seropositive.

The chain joins TRBV18 to TRBJ1-1, with 7 positions matching TRBD1. This CDR3 comprises 13 residues. V was clipped by 5 bases and J by 5 bases; unmatched bases: 5. Germline V gene lookup returns CDR1 KGHSH and CDR2 LQKENI. The CDR3: CASSSQQGTEAFF. CDR3 nucleotide sequence: TGTGCCAGCTCAAGTCAACAGGGGACTGAAGCTTTCTTT.

This CDR3 is CASSPDPGLAIDTGELFF. Here the CDR3 DNA reads TGTGCCAGCAGCCCCGATCCGGGACTAGCGATTGACACCGGGGAGCTGTTTTTT. The V and J genes are TRBV9 and TRBJ2-2; 10 nucleotides line up with TRBD2. The CDR3 is 18 amino acids. The ends lost 4 bases at V and 3 bases at J; junction bases unmatched: 12. Germline values: CDR1 SGDLS, CDR2 YYNGEE.

This chain joins TRBV2 and TRBJ2-7; perhaps TRBD2 as D (6 bases). Germline V gives CDR1 SNHLY, CDR2 FYNNEI. This CDR3 is built from 13 residues. The V gene lost 8 bases and the J gene lost 4 bases, with 15 bases spanning the gap. The CDR3: CASSRGLTYEQYF. For the CDR3, the DNA is TGTGCCAGCTCCCGGGGGTTAACTTACGAGCAGTACTTC.

This clone was picked up a small number of times. V usage is TRBV28 and J usage is TRBJ1-5; TRBD1 matches 7 bases. Germline V gene data show CDR1 as MDHEN and CDR2 as SYDVKM. CDR3 size: 15 residues. V lost 4 bases, J lost 0 bases, and 3 bases stayed unmatched. The CDR3 spells CASSSGQLSNQPQHF. CDR3 nucleotide sequence: TGTGCCAGCAGTTCGGGACAGCTTAGCAATCAGCCCCAGCATTTT.

The chain links TRBV18 to TRBJ1-4; TRBD1 matches at 7 bases. CDR3 length: 13 residues. CDR1 is KGHSH, CDR2 LQKENI, per germline. After removal of 6 bases from V and 8 bases from J, the junction contained 6 bases not matched to a gene. CDR3 bases: TGTGCCAGCTCCCCTGGGACAGACGAAAAACTGTTTTTT. The encoded protein is CASSPGTDEKLFF.

The chain employs TRBV9 and TRBJ1-5; 8 positions match TRBD1. Trimming removed 4 bases from V and 6 bases from J; junction bases left unmatched: 9. The CDR3 is 15 residues long. Looked up from germline, CDR1 is SGDLS and CDR2 is YYNGEE. Here the CDR3 DNA reads TGTGCCAGCAGCAAGCAGGGGGCGTCTGGTCAGCCCCAGCATTTT. Protein sequence: CASSKQGASGQPQHF.

V usage is TRBV19 and J usage is TRBJ2-5, with 10 bases identical to TRBD1. V lost 4 bases and J lost 4; bases outside the gene matches: 6. Looked up from germline, CDR1 is LNHDA and CDR2 is SQIVND (reference sequence). The CDR3 has 15 amino acids. The CDR3 loop reads CASSNGQGGRETQYF. In nucleotides, the CDR3 is TGTGCCAGTAGTAACGGACAGGGGGGACGAGAGACCCAGTACTTC.

The chain employs TRBV4-3 and TRBJ1-5; D is undetermined. Trimming removed 4 bases at V and 2 bases at J, with 9 bases between. The CDR3 has 14 residues. Germline V gives CDR1 LGHNA, CDR2 YSLEER. CDR3 sequence (DNA): TGCGCCAGCAGCCCTCGGGTGGGCAATCAGCCCCAGCATTTT. This translates into CASSPRVGNQPQHF.

The chain is built from TRBV4-3 and TRBJ2-1; weak D call: TRBD2 (7 bases). V lost 4 bases and J 10 bases, leaving 20 bases between the germline ends. The CDR3 is 15 residues long. Looked up from germline, CDR1 is LGHNA and CDR2 is YSLEER. CDR3 region: CASSLEGRGLDEQFF. The CDR3 coding sequence is TGCGCCAGCAGCCTCGAAGGGAGGGGGTTAGACGAGCAGTTCTTC.

The V gene is TRBV28, the J gene TRBJ1-2; 8 bases map to TRBD1. Per germline, CDR1 MDHEN and CDR2 SYDVKM. The CDR3 covers 14 residues. Trimming cost V 5 bases and J 4 bases; bases outside gene matches: 6. CDR3 protein: CASSPLDRGYGYTF. The DNA of the CDR3 is TGTGCCAGCAGTCCCTTAGACAGGGGCTATGGCTACACCTTC.

The genes are TRBV27 and TRBJ2-1; D remains unclear. Germline V gene lookup returns CDR1 MNHEY and CDR2 SMNVEV (reference sequence). The CDR3 totals 14 residues. Trimming stripped 6 bases from V and 0 bases from J, with 9 bases between. As DNA, the CDR3 is TGTGCCAGCAGAGAGATTTACTCCTACAATGAGCAGTTCTTC. Translating gives CASREIYSYNEQFF.

This chain joins TRBV7-3 and TRBJ1-2; possible D gene TRBD1, 5 bases. Germline-derived CDR1 and CDR2 are SGHTA and FQGTGA. The CDR3 is 13 residues long. V lost 5 bases, J lost 6 bases, and 13 bases lay in between. CDR3 sequence (DNA): TGTGCCAGCAGCCCCGGGGGGTTGGATGGCTACACCTTC. This translates into CASSPGGLDGYTF.

The CDR3 spells CASSGGKTGAGTGELFF. The CDR3 DNA sequence: TGTGCCAGCAGCGGGGGGAAGACAGGGGCCGGGACCGGGGAGCTGTTTTTT. The V call is TRBV9, the J call TRBJ2-2; TRBD1 aligns across 8 bases. Germline assignment: CDR1 SGDLS and CDR2 YYNGEE. V gave up 3 bases and J gave up 5 bases; unmatched junction bases: 12. The CDR3 contains 17 residues.

The chain carries TRBV7-2 and TRBJ2-2; tentative D call: TRBD2 (7 bases). The V end lost 1 base, the J end lost 2 bases, and 14 bases lay between the germline ends. CDR3 size: 17 residues. Germline CDR1 is SGHTA and CDR2 is FQGNSA. The CDR3 is CASSLVWGGLNTGELFF. CDR3 in DNA: TGTGCCAGCAGCTTAGTTTGGGGGGGCCTTAACACCGGGGAGCTGTTTTTT.

V is TRBV9 and J is TRBJ2-2; D not resolved. Germline V CDR1 and CDR2: SGDLS, YYNGEE. The CDR3 runs to 13 residues. Trimming took 0 bases from V and 6 from J, leaving 6 bases between them. This chain's CDR3 is CASSVDGPGELFF. The CDR3 nucleotides read TGTGCCAGCAGCGTAGATGGGCCCGGGGAGCTGTTTTTT. The full variable domain, rest sourced from reference TRBV9 and TRBJ2-2, is DSGVTQTPKHLITATGQRVTLRCSPRSGDLSVYWYQQSLDQGLQFLIQYYNGEERAKGNILERFSAQQFPDLHSELNLSSLELGDSALYFCASSVDGPGELFFGEGSRLTVL.

This clone was detected once. J is TRBJ1-5 and V is TRBV4-3, with D perhaps matching TRBD1 (6 bases). The V end was cut by 4 bases, the J end by 6 bases, with 19 bases between. Germline CDR1 LGHNA, CDR2 YSLEER. The CDR3 is 16 residues long. The CDR3 loop reads CASSREYGRGGQPQHF. For the CDR3, the DNA is TGCGCCAGCAGCCGGGAGTACGGAAGAGGGGGTCAGCCCCAGCATTTT.

The rearrangement joins TRBV7-2 to TRBJ1-1; a weak D match, TRBD1 (6 bases). The CDR3 extends over 16 amino acids. Trimming cost V 3 bases and J 5 bases, with 19 bases left between them. Germline values: CDR1 SGHTA, CDR2 FQGNSA. The CDR3 DNA reads TGTGCCAGCAGCTTCCCAAAGGGGGGGGCGCGGACTGAAGCTTTCTTT. Translated: CASSFPKGGARTEAFF.

This clone was observed a few times. V usage is TRBV5-1 and J usage is TRBJ1-2, with 12 bases identical to TRBD1. CDR3 length equals 14 residues. Unmatched junction bases numbered 6, after V lost 4 bases and J lost 8 bases. Per germline, CDR1 SGHRS and CDR2 YFSETQ. CDR3 sequence: CASSPGQGARGYTF. In nucleotides, the CDR3 is TGCGCCAGCAGCCCGGGACAGGGGGCTAGAGGCTACACCTTC.

The rearrangement links TRBV5-1 to TRBJ1-2; 11 positions agree with TRBD1. The trim removed 3 bases at V and 8 bases at J, leaving 15 bases unmatched. The CDR3 length is 17 residues. The germline V gene encodes CDR1 SGHRS and CDR2 YFSETQ. CDR3 protein: CASSSEAGQGGASGYTF. The CDR3 DNA follows: TGCGCCAGCAGCTCGGAGGCGGGACAGGGGGGCGCCAGCGGCTACACCTTC.

The CDR3 loop reads CASSPEGRGDFEQYF. CDR3 coding DNA: TGTGCCAGCAGCCCAGAGGGCAGGGGGGATTTCGAGCAGTACTTC. The chain uses TRBV9 and TRBJ2-7; tentatively, D is TRBD1 (7 bases). Trimming shortened V by 4 bases and J by 6 bases, and 20 bases separated the two germline ends. This CDR3 region has 15 residues. Germline-derived CDR1 and CDR2 are SGDLS and YYNGEE.

V gene TRBV7-2 combines with J gene TRBJ1-2; a possible D gene is TRBD1 (5 bases). The V and J ends lost 1 base and 13 bases respectively, with 19 bases between them. The germline V gene encodes CDR1 SGHTA and CDR2 FQGNSA. This CDR3 region has 14 residues. The CDR3 region has the DNA TGTGCCAGCAGCTTAGAGAGAAGGAGGGGACCTTGCACCTTC. Translated, it gives CASSLERRRGPCTF.

The chain uses TRBV6-5 and TRBJ2-3, with D perhaps TRBD1 (5 bases). Germline V lookup: CDR1 MNHEY, CDR2 SVGAGI. This CDR3 contains 15 residues. V lost 6 bases and J 0 bases, leaving 13 bases between the germline ends. CDR3 protein: CASRLQGSSTDTQYF. For the CDR3, the DNA is TGTGCCAGCAGATTGCAGGGAAGTAGCACAGATACGCAGTATTTT.

This clone was counted ten times or more. The same CDR3 arises from other DNA sequences in this sample as well. Written as DNA, the CDR3 is TGCGCCAGCAGCTTGTTTGCCGGGATCGGCTACGAGCAGTACTTC. Translating gives CASSLFAGIGYEQYF. V is TRBV5-1 and J is TRBJ2-7, with D tentatively TRBD2 (5 bases). V gave up 1 base and J gave up 3 bases, with 14 bases separating them. The CDR3 has 15 amino acids. Germline CDR1 and CDR2: SGHRS and YFSETQ. Full variable domain (outside the CDR3, taken from reference TRBV5-1 and TRBJ2-7): KAGVTQTPRYLIKTRGQQVTLSCSPISGHRSVSWYQQTPGQGLQFLFEYFSETQRNKGNFPGRFSGRQFSNSRSEMNVSTLELGDSALYLCASSLFAGIGYEQYFGPGTRLTVT.

This clone showed up just a few times. This chain joins TRBV7-2 and TRBJ2-5; no reliable D call. CDR3 length equals 12 residues. CDR1 SGHTA and CDR2 FQGNSA come from the germline V gene. V lost 2 bases and J lost 5, with 6 bases in between. The CDR3 sequence is CASSLIVETQYF. The CDR3 DNA follows: TGTGCCAGCAGCTTAATAGTGGAGACCCAGTACTTC.

This chain connects TRBV25-1 to TRBJ2-7; tentatively, D is TRBD2 (5 bases). Per the germline V gene, CDR1 is MGHDK and CDR2 is SYGVNS. The CDR3 contains 14 residues. The V end was cut by 8 bases, the J end by 3 bases, with 17 bases between. In DNA, the CDR3 is TGTGCCAGCGGGCCGGGGTATCCAGTCTACGAGCAGTACTTC. The encoded protein is CASGPGYPVYEQYF.

The chain joins TRBV5-1 to TRBJ1-5; 8 positions match TRBD1. The CDR3 is 15 amino acids. The junction had 3 bases not matched to a gene; V was cut back by 4 bases and J by 0 bases. The V gene's germline CDR1 is SGHRS and CDR2 YFSETQ. In DNA form, the CDR3 reads TGCGCCAGCAGCAAGACAGGGGATAGCAATCAGCCCCAGCATTTT. It codes for CASSKTGDSNQPQHF. The full variable domain, rest sourced from reference TRBV5-1 and TRBJ1-5, is KAGVTQTPRYLIKTRGQQVTLSCSPISGHRSVSWYQQTPGQGLQFLFEYFSETQRNKGNFPGRFSGRQFSNSRSEMNVSTLELGDSALYLCASSKTGDSNQPQHFGDGTRLSIL.

The chain employs TRBV7-3 and TRBJ2-7; D possibly corresponds to TRBD2 (6 bases). CDR1 and CDR2 (germline): SGHTA, FQGTGA. The CDR3 contains 14 residues. The germline V and J ends were trimmed by 2 bases and 7 bases, with 15 bases remaining between them. Here the CDR3 reads CASSLGGEPGEQYF. For the CDR3, the DNA is TGTGCCAGCAGCTTAGGCGGGGAGCCGGGAGAGCAGTACTTC.

The chain couples TRBV6-5 to TRBJ1-2, with D perhaps TRBD1 (5 bases). Germline V gives CDR1 MNHEY, CDR2 SVGAGI. The CDR3 has 12 amino acids. The V end lost 7 bases, the J end lost 7 bases, and 13 bases lay between the germline ends. CDR3 nucleotide sequence: TGTGCCAGCACGGCAGGGCCCAGTGGCTACACCTTC. This codes for CASTAGPSGYTF.

This clone was recorded only once. The chain links TRBV5-1 to TRBJ2-5; a weak D match, TRBD1 (5 bases). The germline V and J ends were trimmed by 3 bases and 5 bases, with 17 bases remaining between them. The CDR3 loop spans 15 amino acids. The germline gives CDR1 SGHRS, CDR2 YFSETQ. The CDR3 here is CASSSGFQGTETQYF. The CDR3 region has the DNA TGCGCCAGCAGCTCCGGATTCCAGGGAACGGAGACCCAGTACTTC.

CDR3 nucleotide sequence: TGTGCCAGTAGTCCCGCGGAGGGAGGGCTGTACGAGCAGTACTTC. Amino acids: CASSPAEGGLYEQYF. The J gene is TRBJ2-7, the V gene TRBV19, with TRBD2 identical over 7 bases. The CDR3 runs to 15 residues. Germline V lookup: CDR1 LNHDA, CDR2 SQIVND (reference sequence). V shed 5 bases and J 4 bases; nucleotides not matched to a gene: 11.

This CDR3 reads CASSLGPSGANEQFF. The CDR3 region has the DNA TGTGCCAGCAGCTTAGGTCCTAGCGGGGCCAATGAGCAGTTCTTC. The J gene is TRBJ2-1, the V gene TRBV11-2; 9 nucleotides line up with TRBD2. V dropped 1 base and J dropped 6; count of bases not matched to a gene: 4. The V gene's germline CDR1 is SGHAT and CDR2 FQNNGV. The CDR3 extends over 15 amino acids.